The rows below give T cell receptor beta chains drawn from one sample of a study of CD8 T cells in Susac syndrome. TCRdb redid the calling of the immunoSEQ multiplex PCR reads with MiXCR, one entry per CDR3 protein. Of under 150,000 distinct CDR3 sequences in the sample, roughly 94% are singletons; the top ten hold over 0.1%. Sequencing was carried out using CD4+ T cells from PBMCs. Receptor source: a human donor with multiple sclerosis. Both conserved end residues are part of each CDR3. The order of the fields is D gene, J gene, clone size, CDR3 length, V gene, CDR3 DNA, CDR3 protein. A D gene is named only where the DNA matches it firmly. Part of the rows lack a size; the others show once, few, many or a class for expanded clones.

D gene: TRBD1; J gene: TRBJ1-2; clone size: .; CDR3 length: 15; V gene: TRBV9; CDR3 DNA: TGTGCCAGCAGCTCAGTGGGACAGGATCACTATGGCTACACCTTC; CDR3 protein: CASSSVGQDHYGYTF
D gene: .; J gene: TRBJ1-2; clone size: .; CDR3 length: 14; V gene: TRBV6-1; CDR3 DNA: TGTGCCAGCAGTGGCCGTGGCAGGGAAGGAGGCTACACCTTC; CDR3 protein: CASSGRGREGGYTF
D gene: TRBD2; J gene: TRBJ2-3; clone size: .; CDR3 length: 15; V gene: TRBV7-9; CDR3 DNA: TGTGCCAGCGAGCCTCCTAGCGGGGGGGCCGATACGCAGTATTTT; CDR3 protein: CASEPPSGGADTQYF
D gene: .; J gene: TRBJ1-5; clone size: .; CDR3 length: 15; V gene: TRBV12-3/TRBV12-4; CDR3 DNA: TGTGCCAGCAGTTCTAACCAGGGGTACAATCAGCCCCAGCATTTT; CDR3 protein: CASSSNQGYNQPQHF
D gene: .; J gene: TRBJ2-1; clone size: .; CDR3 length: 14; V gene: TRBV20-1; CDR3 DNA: TGCAGTGCTGCAGGGCTAGAGTTCGACAATGAGCAGTTCTTC; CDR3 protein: CSAAGLEFDNEQFF
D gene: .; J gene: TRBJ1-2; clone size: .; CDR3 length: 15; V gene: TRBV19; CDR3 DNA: TGTGCCAGTAGTCTCCCGACAGGATGGGACTATGGCTACACCTTC; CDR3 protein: CASSLPTGWDYGYTF
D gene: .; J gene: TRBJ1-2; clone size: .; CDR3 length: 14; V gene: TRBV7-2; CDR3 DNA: TGTGCCAGCAGCGCCAAAGCAGTTCTTTATGGCTACACCTTC; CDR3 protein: CASSAKAVLYGYTF
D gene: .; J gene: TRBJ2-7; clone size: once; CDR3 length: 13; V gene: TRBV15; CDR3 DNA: TGTGCCACCAGCAGATCAGGGTCCTACGAGCAGTACTTC; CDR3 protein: CATSRSGSYEQYF
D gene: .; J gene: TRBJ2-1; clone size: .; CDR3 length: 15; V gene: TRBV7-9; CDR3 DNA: TGTGCCAGCAGCTTACCCGAATTAGGTCACAATGAGCAGTTCTTC; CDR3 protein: CASSLPELGHNEQFF
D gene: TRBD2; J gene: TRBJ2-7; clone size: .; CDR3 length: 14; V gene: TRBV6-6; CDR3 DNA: TGTGCCAGCAGCCTCGAGGGCGGGAGAACAGAGCAGTACTTC; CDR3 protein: CASSLEGGRTEQYF
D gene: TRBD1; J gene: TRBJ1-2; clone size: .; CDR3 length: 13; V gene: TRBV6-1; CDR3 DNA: TGTGCCAGCAGTGGTAACAGGGGGTATGGCTACACCTTC; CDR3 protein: CASSGNRGYGYTF
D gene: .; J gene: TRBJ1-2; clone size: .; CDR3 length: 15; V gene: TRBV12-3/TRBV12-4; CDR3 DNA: TGTGCCAGCAGTTTAAGCACGGGGGCAGTTGTCGGCTACACCTTC; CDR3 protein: CASSLSTGAVVGYTF
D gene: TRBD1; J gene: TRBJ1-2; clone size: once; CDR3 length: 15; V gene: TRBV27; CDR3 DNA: TGTGCCAGCAGTTTATCAAGGGGGCCCTACTATGGCTACACCTTC; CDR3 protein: CASSLSRGPYYGYTF
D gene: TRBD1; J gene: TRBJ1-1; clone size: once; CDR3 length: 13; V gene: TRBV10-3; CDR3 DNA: TGTGCCATCAGTCGGGACAGGGCCACTGAAGCTTTCTTT; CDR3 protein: CAISRDRATEAFF
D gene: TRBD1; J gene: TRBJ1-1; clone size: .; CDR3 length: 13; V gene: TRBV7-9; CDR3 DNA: TGTGCCAGCAGCTTAGGGGGACAGCTACAAGCTCTCTTT; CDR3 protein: CASSLGGQLQALF
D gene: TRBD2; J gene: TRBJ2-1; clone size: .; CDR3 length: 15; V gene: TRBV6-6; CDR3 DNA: TGTGCCAGCAGTTACGATAGCGGGTCTTCCGATGAGCAGTTCTTC; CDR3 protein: CASSYDSGSSDEQFF
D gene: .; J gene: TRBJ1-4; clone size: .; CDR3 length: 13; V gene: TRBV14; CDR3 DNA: TGTGCCAGCAGCCAAATGGGCGGAGAAAAACTGTTTTTT; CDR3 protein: CASSQMGGEKLFF
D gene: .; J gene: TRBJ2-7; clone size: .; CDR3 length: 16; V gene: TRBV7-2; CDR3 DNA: TGTGCCAGCAGCTTAAGGGGTGGGCAGGGGAACTACGAGCAGTACTTC; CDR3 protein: CASSLRGGQGNYEQYF
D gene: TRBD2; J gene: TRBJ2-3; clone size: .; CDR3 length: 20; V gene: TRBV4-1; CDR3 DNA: TGCGCCAGCAGCCGCCAATCACAGCCGGGACTAGCGGGAGAAGTAGATACGCAGTATTTT; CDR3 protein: CASSRQSQPGLAGEVDTQYF
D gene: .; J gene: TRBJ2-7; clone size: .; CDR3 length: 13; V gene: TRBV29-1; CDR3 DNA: TGCAGCGTCGAAGGCCCCAGGGGCGACGAGCAGTACTTC; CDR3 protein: CSVEGPRGDEQYF